This T cell receptor beta chain was identified during a study of CD8 T cells in Susac syndrome. Study-level information: When their blood was taken, patients with Susac syndrome were therapy-naive, taking corticosteroids, or taking intravenous immunoglobulin alone. Regarding the study as a whole: Peak Susac CD8+ clonal expansion occurred in TEMRA cells and active patients.

The recently defined diagnostic criteria for definite or probable disease were met by the Susac syndrome patients. In the case of this clonotype: The antigen remains unidentified.

When the RNA was reverse transcribed, random hexamers were used with an input of roughly 0.45 to 1 ug. It was immunoSEQ multiplex PCR that amplified TCR beta CDR3 across 54 Vbeta and 13 Jbeta. TCRdb itself ran the immunoSEQ multiplex PCR reads through MiXCR, one entry per CDR3 protein. Of about 120,000 distinct CDR3 sequences in the sample, around 95% were seen once. This CDR3 is built from 15 residues. V lost 2 bases to trimming and J lost 4 bases; unmatched junction nucleotides: 6. Germline V gene lookup returns CDR1 MNHNY and CDR2 SVGAGI (reference sequence). The sequenced material came from CD8+ T cells from PBMCs. The clonotype was recovered from a human donor with Susac syndrome. The chain has TRBV6-6 and TRBJ2-7; 9 nucleotides agree with TRBD1. The CDR3 bases are TGTGCCAGCAGTTACCCGGGACAGGGTTCGTACGAGCAGTACTTC. This codes for CASSYPGQGSYEQYF.